Listed below are T cell receptor beta chains from one sample, sequenced in a study of T cell responses to AZD1222 COVID-19 vaccine. Produced via immunoSEQ multiplex PCR; TCRdb's table is partial and in-frame only. The repertoire holds roughly 120,000 clones, with about nine tenths as singletons. The material was peripheral blood, obtained on day 0 of MenACWY control vaccination. Receptor source: an adult in good health. Both conserved end residues are part of each CDR3. A D gene is named only where the DNA matches it firmly. Where a row states a size, it is once, few, many or the class of an expanded clone; other rows omit it.

V	D	J	size	CDR3	DNA
TRBV24-1	TRBD1	TRBJ2-2	-	CATSDRDRGGTGELFF	TGTGCCACCAGTGACCGAGACAGGGGTGGTACCGGGGAGCTGTTTTTT
TRBV7-9	-	TRBJ2-1	-	CASSSRNGWSNEQFF	TGTGCCAGCAGCTCCCGGAACGGGTGGAGCAATGAGCAGTTCTTC
TRBV7-9	TRBD1	TRBJ1-2	few	CASSGTVDGYTF	TGTGCCAGCAGCGGGACAGTAGATGGCTACACCTTC
TRBV19	-	TRBJ1-1	-	CASTLHEGRGAAEAFF	TGTGCCAGTACCCTACACGAGGGGCGAGGTGCGGCTGAAGCTTTCTTT
TRBV25-1	TRBD1	TRBJ2-2	-	CASRGQGGAGELFF	TGTGCCAGCCGAGGACAGGGGGGGGCCGGGGAGCTGTTTTTT
TRBV3-1/TRBV3-2	TRBD2	TRBJ2-7	-	CASSQGLAGAYEQYF	TGTGCCAGCAGCCAAGGACTAGCGGGGGCCTACGAGCAGTACTTC
TRBV24-1	-	TRBJ1-4	-	CATSAGLGTNEKLFF	TGTGCCACCAGTGCGGGATTGGGAACTAATGAAAAACTGTTTTTT
TRBV28	-	TRBJ1-3	-	CASSPASGNTIYF	TGTGCCAGCAGCCCCGCCTCTGGAAACACCATATATTTT
TRBV24-1	TRBD1	TRBJ2-5	-	CATSGPGQVNQETQYF	TGTGCCACCAGTGGTCCGGGACAGGTGAACCAAGAGACCCAGTACTTC
TRBV5-1	TRBD1	TRBJ2-5	-	CASSLVQGGETQYF	TGCGCCAGCAGCTTGGTACAGGGGGGAGAGACCCAGTACTTC
TRBV3-1/TRBV3-2	-	TRBJ1-3	-	CASSSRGGASGNTIYF	TGTGCCAGCAGCTCCCGGGGGGGGGCGAGTGGAAACACCATATATTTT
TRBV7-2	-	TRBJ2-7	-	CASSADRRSSYEQYF	TGTGCCAGCAGCGCGGACCGCCGCAGCTCCTACGAGCAGTACTTC
TRBV18	-	TRBJ1-4	-	CASSPRAQANEKLFF	TGTGCCAGCTCACCAAGGGCGCAAGCTAATGAAAAACTGTTTTTT
TRBV10-1	-	TRBJ2-1	-	CASSELASGNEQFF	TGCGCCAGCAGTGAACTAGCTTCGGGTAATGAGCAGTTCTTC
TRBV6-5	TRBD1	TRBJ1-6	-	CASRLGTGDNSPLHF	TGTGCCAGCCGTCTCGGGACAGGGGATAATTCACCCCTCCACTTT
TRBV6-5	TRBD2	TRBJ2-2	-	CAIGEGLPGELFF	TGTGCCATTGGGGAGGGCCTTCCCGGGGAGCTGTTTTTT
TRBV10-2	TRBD2	TRBJ2-7	-	CASMAGGMYYEQYF	TGCGCCAGCATGGCGGGAGGAATGTACTACGAGCAGTACTTC
TRBV6-2/TRBV6-3	TRBD2	TRBJ2-1	-	CASSYQAGVVREQFF	TGTGCCAGCAGTTACCAGGCGGGAGTTGTGCGAGAGCAGTTCTTC
TRBV4-2	TRBD2	TRBJ2-7	-	CASSQVRLLAGFNEQYF	TGTGCCAGCAGCCAAGTTCGGTTGCTAGCGGGATTCAACGAGCAGTACTTC
TRBV24-1	-	TRBJ2-1	-	CATSAWTESSYNEQFF	TGTGCCACCAGTGCCTGGACTGAGAGCTCCTACAATGAGCAGTTCTTC
TRBV19	-	TRBJ1-1	-	CASSITRGNTEAFF	TGTGCCAGTAGTATCACGCGGGGAAACACTGAAGCTTTCTTT
TRBV30	-	TRBJ2-1	-	CAWSVQGGNEQFF	TGTGCCTGGAGTGTACAGGGGGGGAATGAGCAGTTCTTC
TRBV19	-	TRBJ1-3	-	CASSINPGDSGNTIYF	TGTGCCAGTAGTATAAATCCTGGGGACTCTGGAAACACCATATATTTT
TRBV7-3	-	TRBJ2-7	once	CASSLSPDHEQYF	TGTGCCAGCAGCTTATCACCCGACCACGAGCAGTACTTC
TRBV19	-	TRBJ1-2	-	CASSTGIQTYGYTF	TGTGCCAGTAGTACAGGGATTCAGACCTATGGCTACACCTTC
TRBV9	-	TRBJ2-1	-	CASSVGGNSYNEQFF	TGTGCCAGCAGCGTAGGAGGGAACTCCTACAATGAGCAGTTCTTC
TRBV2	TRBD2	TRBJ2-3	-	CASTQLSGRTDTQYF	TGTGCCAGCACCCAACTTAGCGGGAGGACAGATACGCAGTATTTT
TRBV10-1	-	TRBJ2-5	-	CASSDRDGSRETQYF	TGCGCCAGCAGTGACAGGGATGGGTCGAGGGAGACCCAGTACTTC
TRBV5-1	TRBD1	TRBJ2-7	-	CASSPDRAPYEQYF	TGCGCCAGCAGCCCCGACAGGGCCCCCTACGAGCAGTACTTC
TRBV28	TRBD1	TRBJ1-5	-	CASTDLGQGAKQPQHF	TGTGCCAGCACAGACTTGGGGCAGGGGGCAAAGCAGCCCCAGCATTTT
TRBV18	TRBD1	TRBJ1-6	-	CASSPLRQGDYNSPLHF	TGTGCCAGCTCACCTTTGAGACAGGGGGACTATAATTCACCCCTCCACTTT
TRBV10-3	TRBD2	TRBJ2-3	-	CAISEAAGLTDTQYF	TGTGCCATCAGTGAGGCAGCGGGACTCACAGATACGCAGTATTTT
TRBV5-4	TRBD2	TRBJ2-3	-	CASSPTSGRQIDTQYF	TGTGCCAGCAGCCCCACTAGCGGGCGACAAATCGATACGCAGTATTTT
TRBV7-6	-	TRBJ2-5	-	CASSLARGQETQYF	TGTGCCAGCAGCTTAGCCCGGGGACAAGAGACCCAGTACTTC
TRBV29-1	-	TRBJ1-1	few	CSFWGEGTMNTEAFF	TGCAGCTTTTGGGGGGAGGGAACCATGAACACTGAAGCTTTCTTT
TRBV11-2	-	TRBJ2-1	-	CASSLASRRRAYNEQFF	TGTGCCAGCAGCTTAGCTTCTAGGAGGAGGGCCTACAATGAGCAGTTCTTC
TRBV19	-	TRBJ1-5	-	CASSTWINQPQHF	TGTGCCAGTAGCACCTGGATTAATCAGCCCCAGCATTTT
TRBV19	-	TRBJ1-2	-	CASSIQQKAYGYTF	TGTGCCAGTAGTATACAGCAAAAGGCCTATGGCTACACCTTC
TRBV3-1/TRBV3-2	-	TRBJ2-2	-	CASSYRRGYTGELFF	TGTGCCAGCAGCTATCGGAGGGGGTACACCGGGGAGCTGTTTTTT
TRBV28	TRBD1	TRBJ2-7	-	CASSLGTGRGPYEQYF	TGTGCCAGCAGTTTGGGGACAGGGAGGGGTCCCTACGAGCAGTACTTC
TRBV24-1	TRBD2	TRBJ2-1	-	CATSDSLREISYNEQFF	TGTGCCACCAGTGATTCTCTGCGGGAGATCTCCTACAATGAGCAGTTCTTC
TRBV7-6	TRBD2	TRBJ2-7	-	CASSRGTSGSYEQYF	TGTGCCAGCAGCCGAGGGACTAGCGGGAGCTACGAGCAGTACTTC
TRBV15	TRBD1	TRBJ1-1	-	CATSRDSNTEAFF	TGTGCCACCAGTCGGGACAGCAACACTGAAGCTTTCTTT
TRBV24-1	-	TRBJ1-2	once	CATSDLRGGDYGYTF	TGTGCCACCAGTGATTTGCGAGGAGGGGACTATGGCTACACCTTC
TRBV6-5	-	TRBJ2-7	once	CASRQGRYEQYF	TGTGCCAGCAGACAGGGGAGGTACGAGCAGTACTTC
TRBV27	-	TRBJ2-7	-	CASSLQGGTTYEQYF	TGTGCCAGCAGTTTGCAGGGAGGTACCACCTACGAGCAGTACTTC
TRBV10-2	-	TRBJ1-1	once	CASWGTEAFF	TGCGCCAGTTGGGGGACTGAAGCTTTCTTT
TRBV6-4	-	TRBJ1-2	-	CASSGEGNYGYTF	TGTGCCAGCAGTGGGGAGGGAAACTATGGCTACACCTTC
TRBV18	TRBD1	TRBJ1-2	-	CASSQSRDRYGYTF	TGTGCCAGCTCACAAAGCCGGGACAGATATGGCTACACCTTC
TRBV11-2	TRBD2	TRBJ2-1	few	CASSLEGGSSYNEQFF	TGTGCCAGCAGCTTAGAAGGCGGGAGCTCCTACAATGAGCAGTTCTTC
TRBV23-1	TRBD1	TRBJ1-5	-	CAVTGVLSNQPQHF	TGCGCCGTCACAGGGGTCCTTAGCAATCAGCCCCAGCATTTT
TRBV24-1	-	TRBJ1-2	-	CATSDPALGGNYGYTF	TGTGCCACCAGTGACCCGGCTCTTGGGGGTAACTATGGCTACACCTTC
TRBV5-1	-	TRBJ1-3	-	CASSLSSGNTIYF	TGCGCCAGCAGCCTTAGCTCTGGAAACACCATATATTTT
TRBV19	-	TRBJ2-7	-	CASSIAGASYEQYF	TGTGCCAGTAGTATTGCGGGGGCGAGCTACGAGCAGTACTTC
TRBV12-3/TRBV12-4	-	TRBJ1-5	-	CASSLKGDQPQHF	TGTGCCAGCAGTTTAAAGGGCGATCAGCCCCAGCATTTT